The subject of this entry is one T cell receptor beta chain. Its matching antigen is unknown. The data originate from a study of OX40 agonist ivuxolimab in advanced cancers. General study findings and limits: CD8+ T cells (on average) carried more expanded clones than CD4+ T cells.

The V end lost 5 bases, the J end lost 2 bases, and 13 bases lay between the germline ends. The CDR3 totals 14 residues. The germline CDR1 and CDR2 sequences are GTSNPN and SVGIG (reference sequence). Produced via immunoSEQ multiplex PCR; TCRdb's table is partial and in-frame only. The sample holds approximately 80,000 clones, less than 95% seen once. The chain carries TRBV30 and TRBJ1-3; D call uncertain. The origin of this receptor is an adult with an advanced solid tumor such as melanoma, head and neck, liver or kidney cancer. The source was CD4+ or CD8+ T cells sorted from blood, collected in a trial of the OX40 agonist ivuxolimab. The CDR3 DNA follows: TGTGCCTGGGACCCCGCTGGGGCTGGAAACACCATATATTTT. The encoded protein is CAWDPAGAGNTIYF.